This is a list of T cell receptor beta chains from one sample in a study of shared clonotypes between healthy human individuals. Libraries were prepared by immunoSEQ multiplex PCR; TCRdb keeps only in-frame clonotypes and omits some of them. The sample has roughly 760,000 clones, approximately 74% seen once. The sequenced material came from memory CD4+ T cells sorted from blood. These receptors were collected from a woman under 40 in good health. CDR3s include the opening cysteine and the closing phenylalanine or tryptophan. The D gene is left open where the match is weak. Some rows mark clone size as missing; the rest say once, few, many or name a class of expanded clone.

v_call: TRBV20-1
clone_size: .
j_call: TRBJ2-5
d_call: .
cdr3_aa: CSVQGETQYF
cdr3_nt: TGCAGTGTCCAGGGAGAGACCCAGTACTTC

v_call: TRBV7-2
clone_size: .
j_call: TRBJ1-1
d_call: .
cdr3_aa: CASSAGQGYTEAFF
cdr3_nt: TGTGCCAGCAGCGCGGGTCAAGGGTACACTGAAGCTTTCTTT

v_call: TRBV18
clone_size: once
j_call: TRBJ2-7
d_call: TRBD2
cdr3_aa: CASSGGRAPYEQYF
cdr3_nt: TGTGCCAGCTCAGGCGGGAGGGCCCCCTACGAGCAGTACTTC

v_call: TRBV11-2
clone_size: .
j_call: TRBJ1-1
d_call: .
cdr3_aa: CASSPSGREAFF
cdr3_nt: TGTGCCAGCAGCCCGAGTGGTCGTGAAGCTTTCTTT

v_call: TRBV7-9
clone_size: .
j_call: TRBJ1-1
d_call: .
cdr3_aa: CASSSQEVSRAFF
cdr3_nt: TGTGCCAGCAGTTCGCAGGAGGTATCACGAGCTTTCTTT

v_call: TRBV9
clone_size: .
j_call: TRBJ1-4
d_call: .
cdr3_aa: CASSSGEGSNEKLFF
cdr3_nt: TGTGCCAGCAGCTCAGGGGAGGGTTCTAATGAAAAACTGTTTTTT

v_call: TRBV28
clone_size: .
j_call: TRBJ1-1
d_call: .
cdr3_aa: CASSFLSRGSRTEAFF
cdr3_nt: TGTGCCAGCAGTTTCCTGAGTCGGGGGTCGCGCACTGAAGCTTTCTTT

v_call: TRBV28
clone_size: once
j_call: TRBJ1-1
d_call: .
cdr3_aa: CASGEHSPGAEAFF
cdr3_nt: TGTGCCAGCGGGGAACATTCCCCTGGGGCTGAAGCTTTCTTT

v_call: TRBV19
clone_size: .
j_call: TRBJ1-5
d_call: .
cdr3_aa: CASTPWGAIQPQHF
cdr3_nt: TGTGCCAGTACCCCTTGGGGGGCTATCCAGCCCCAGCATTTT

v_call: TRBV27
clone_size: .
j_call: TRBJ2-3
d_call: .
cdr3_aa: CASSPQRSWRSTDTQYF
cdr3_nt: TGTGCCAGCAGTCCCCAAAGATCTTGGAGGAGCACAGATACGCAGTATTTT

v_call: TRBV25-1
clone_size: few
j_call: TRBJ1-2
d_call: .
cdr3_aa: CASRGGGGYTF
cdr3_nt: TGTGCCAGCAGGGGAGGGGGTGGCTACACCTTC

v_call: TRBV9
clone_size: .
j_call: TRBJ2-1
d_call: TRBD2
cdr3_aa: CASSVGGSGISYNEQFF
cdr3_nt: TGTGCCAGCAGCGTAGGAGGGAGCGGGATCAGCTACAATGAGCAGTTCTTC

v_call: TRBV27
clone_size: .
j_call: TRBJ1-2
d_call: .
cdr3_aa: CASSSRGGYGYTF
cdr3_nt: TGTGCCAGCAGTTCCAGGGGAGGCTATGGCTACACCTTC

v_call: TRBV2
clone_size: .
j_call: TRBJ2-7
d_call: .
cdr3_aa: CASSPLSGQLAEQYF
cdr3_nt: TGTGCCAGCAGTCCCCTTTCCGGGCAGCTGGCCGAGCAGTACTTC

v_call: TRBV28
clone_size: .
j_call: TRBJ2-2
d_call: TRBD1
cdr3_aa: CASTLQGASGELFF
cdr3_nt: TGTGCCAGCACTCTCCAGGGGGCCTCCGGGGAGCTGTTTTTT

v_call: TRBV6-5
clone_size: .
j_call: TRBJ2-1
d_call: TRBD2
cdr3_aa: CASTFSGSAYNEQFF
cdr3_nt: TGTGCCAGCACCTTTAGCGGGAGCGCCTACAATGAGCAGTTCTTC

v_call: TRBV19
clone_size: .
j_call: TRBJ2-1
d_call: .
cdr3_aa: CASSILSRTDNEQFF
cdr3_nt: TGTGCCAGTAGTATACTCTCTAGAACTGACAATGAGCAGTTCTTC

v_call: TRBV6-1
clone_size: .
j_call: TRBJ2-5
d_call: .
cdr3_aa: CASSEEGKSWGGLRETQYF
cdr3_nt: TGTGCCAGCAGTGAAGAGGGCAAGTCTTGGGGGGGCCTTCGCGAGACCCAGTACTTC

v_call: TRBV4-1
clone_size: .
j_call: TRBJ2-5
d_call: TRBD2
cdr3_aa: CASSQVPAGGEETQYF
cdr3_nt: TGCGCCAGCAGCCAAGTTCCTGCGGGAGGTGAGGAGACCCAGTACTTC

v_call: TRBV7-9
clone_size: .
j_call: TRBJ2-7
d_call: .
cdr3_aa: CASSLVSGSYEQYF
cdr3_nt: TGTGCCAGCAGCTTAGTGTCCGGTTCCTACGAGCAGTACTTC

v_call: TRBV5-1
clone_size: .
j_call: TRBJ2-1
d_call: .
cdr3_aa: CASGRTANEQFF
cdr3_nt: TGCGCCAGCGGACGGACAGCTAATGAGCAGTTCTTC

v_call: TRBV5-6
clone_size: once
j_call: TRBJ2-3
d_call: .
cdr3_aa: CASSLTGSTDTQYF
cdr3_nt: TGTGCCAGCAGCTTAACAGGGAGCACAGATACGCAGTATTTT

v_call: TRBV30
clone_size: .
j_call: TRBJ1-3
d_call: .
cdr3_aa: CAWSPGILGGNTIYF
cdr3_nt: TGTGCCTGGAGTCCCGGGATCTTAGGCGGAAACACCATATATTTT

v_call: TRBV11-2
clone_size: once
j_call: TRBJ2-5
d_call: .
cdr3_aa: CASSPRGGPAAETQYF
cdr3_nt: TGTGCCAGCAGCCCTAGGGGGGGACCAGCGGCGGAGACCCAGTACTTC

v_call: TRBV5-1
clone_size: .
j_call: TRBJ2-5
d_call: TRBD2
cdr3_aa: CASSNARGISGRAGETQYF
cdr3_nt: TGCGCCAGCAGCAACGCCAGGGGAATTAGCGGGAGGGCCGGAGAGACCCAGTACTTC

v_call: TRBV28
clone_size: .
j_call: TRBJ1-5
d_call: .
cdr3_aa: CASSSFHSRVWGNQPQHF
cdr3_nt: TGTGCCAGCAGTTCCTTCCACTCCAGGGTTTGGGGCAATCAGCCCCAGCATTTT

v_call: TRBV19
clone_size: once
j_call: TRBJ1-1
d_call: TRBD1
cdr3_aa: CASSPLQGIPTEAFF
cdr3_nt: TGTGCCAGTAGTCCACTACAGGGGATACCCACTGAAGCTTTCTTT